The entry below gives a single TCR beta chain sequence along with its context. This entry is derived from a study of shared clonotypes between healthy human individuals. The method was immunoSEQ multiplex PCR; TCRdb's version includes in-frame clones alone and lacks a portion of them. This table holds about 2.2 million clones, roughly 95% found once. Cells designated naive CD8 were CD45RO-negative and were positively selected for CCR7, with terminally differentiated effector memory CD45RA+ cells excluded. V lost 7 bases and J lost 2, with 17 bases in between. The CDR3 contains 15 residues. From germline, CDR1 is WSHSY and CDR2 SAAADI.

Sequencing was performed on naive CD8+ T cells from PBMCs. V gene TRBV10-2 combines with J gene TRBJ2-5; D possibly matches TRBD1 or TRBD2 (5 bases each). The sequence derives from a man between 18 and 35 years old in good health. Some clones in this sample may be carry-over from other donors' samples. This CDR3 reads CASISGTTNQETQYF. CDR3 bases: TGCGCCAGCATCTCAGGGACGACAAATCAAGAGACCCAGTACTTC.